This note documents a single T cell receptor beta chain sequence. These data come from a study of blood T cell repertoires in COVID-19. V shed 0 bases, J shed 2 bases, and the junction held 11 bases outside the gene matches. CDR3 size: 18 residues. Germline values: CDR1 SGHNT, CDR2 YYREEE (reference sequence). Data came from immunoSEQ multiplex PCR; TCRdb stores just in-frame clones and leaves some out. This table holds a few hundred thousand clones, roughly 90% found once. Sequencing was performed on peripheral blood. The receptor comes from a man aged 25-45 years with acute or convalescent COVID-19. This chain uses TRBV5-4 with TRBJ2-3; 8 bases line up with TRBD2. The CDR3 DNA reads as TGTGCCAGCAGCTTGGCCTTTAAGGGCGGGGGGCTCACAGATACGCAGTATTTT. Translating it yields CASSLAFKGGGLTDTQYF.